A selection of T cell receptor beta chains follows, all from one sample in a study of patients and donors after allogeneic stem cell transplantation. TCRdb reprocessed the RT-PCR reads with MiXCR, giving one entry per CDR3 protein. The sample gives more than 850,000 distinct CDR3 sequences, over 15% of which show up once; about 6% is in the top ten. The sequenced sample was blood, either unsorted or a sorted T cell fraction (not recorded which). The receptors come from a human donor who was either an allogeneic HSCT recipient or a stem cell or donor lymphocyte infusion donor (not recorded which). It is not recorded whose cells these are; they may come from a transplant donor. Each CDR3 is given with its conserved first and last residue. Fields, in order: clone size, J gene, V gene, CDR3 length, D gene, CDR3 protein, CDR3 DNA. A D gene is named only where the DNA matches it firmly. Where a row states a size, it is once, few, many or the class of an expanded clone; other rows omit it.

>few|TRBJ2-5|TRBV20-1|14|-
CSARDGGGDETQYF
TGCAGTGCTAGAGATGGTGGAGGGGACGAGACCCAGTACTTC
>-|TRBJ1-3|TRBV4-1|16|-
CASSPEEGRTGNTIYF
TGCGCCAGCAGCCCAGAGGAGGGTCGGACTGGAAACACCATATATTTT
>few|TRBJ2-1|TRBV24-1|15|TRBD2
CATSDNGLAGVQQFF
TGTGCCACCAGTGACAATGGACTAGCGGGAGTTCAGCAGTTCTTC
>few|TRBJ1-6|TRBV7-9|14|TRBD1
CASSHDRGYSPLHF
TGTGCCAGCAGCCACGACAGGGGGTATTCACCCCTCCACTTT
>-|TRBJ1-5|TRBV7-8|16|TRBD1
CASSQTGQKINQPQHF
TGTGCCAGCAGCCAAACGGGACAGAAAATTAATCAGCCCCAGCATTTT
>-|TRBJ2-1|TRBV15|18|-
CATSRDLRALVSLDEQFF
TGTGCCACCAGCAGAGATCTAAGGGCGCTAGTCTCACTGGATGAGCAGTTCTTC
>-|TRBJ2-5|TRBV3-1|20|TRBD2
CASSRRKGASGTSGQETQYF
TGTGCCAGCAGCCGACGAAAAGGCGCTTCCGGGACTAGCGGCCAAGAGACCCAGTACTTC
>-|TRBJ2-5|TRBV19|14|-
CASSIGGLEETQYF
TGTGCCAGTAGTATCGGAGGGCTTGAAGAGACCCAGTACTTC
>few|TRBJ2-1|TRBV6-2/TRBV6-3|14|-
CASSYTGFYNEQFF
TGTGCCAGCAGTTATACAGGGTTTTACAATGAGCAGTTCTTC
>few|TRBJ2-2|TRBV4-3|14|-
CASSQDWVGGELFF
TGCGCCAGCAGCCAAGACTGGGTCGGCGGGGAGCTGTTTTTT
>-|TRBJ1-2|TRBV6-5|15|TRBD1
CASSYRSGQSYGYTF
TGTGCCAGCAGTTACCGATCGGGACAGAGCTATGGCTACACCTTC
>-|TRBJ1-2|TRBV12-3/TRBV12-4|16|TRBD1
CASSLGGGRRRNGYTF
TGTGCCAGCAGTTTGGGAGGGGGCCGGCGGCGGAATGGCTACACCTTC
>few|TRBJ2-4|TRBV7-9|14|TRBD1
CASSFGQGINIQYF
TGTGCCAGCAGCTTCGGACAGGGGATCAACATTCAGTACTTC
>few|TRBJ2-3|TRBV20-1|17|-
CSATRVGGTLYTDTQYF
TGCAGTGCTACCAGGGTCGGCGGGACACTTTACACAGATACGCAGTATTTT
>few|TRBJ2-2|TRBV25-1|13|-
CASSGQFTGELFF
TGTGCCAGCAGTGGTCAATTCACCGGGGAGCTGTTTTTT
>many|TRBJ1-6|TRBV12-3/TRBV12-4|12|-
CASSDRNSPLHF
TGTGCCAGCAGTGACAGGAATTCACCCCTCCACTTT
>few|TRBJ2-7|TRBV27|13|-
CASSWASSYEQYF
TGTGCCAGCAGTTGGGCATCCTCCTACGAGCAGTACTTC
>-|TRBJ1-4|TRBV12-3/TRBV12-4|15|-
CASSPPRGSGEKLFF
TGTGCCAGCAGTCCCCCCCGCGGGTCCGGGGAAAAACTGTTTTTT
>few|TRBJ2-1|TRBV4-2|15|-
CASSQDLRWNNEQFF
TGTGCCAGCAGCCAAGATTTGCGGTGGAACAATGAGCAGTTCTTC
>-|TRBJ2-2|TRBV20-1|15|TRBD2
CSARDGRGKRGELFF
TGCAGTGCTAGAGATGGGAGGGGAAAGAGGGGGGAGCTGTTTTTT
>many|TRBJ2-1|TRBV12-3/TRBV12-4|15|TRBD2
CASSLTSGRNNEQFF
TGTGCCAGCAGTTTAACTAGCGGGAGGAACAATGAGCAGTTCTTC
>many|TRBJ2-5|TRBV5-1|12|-
CASSLASETQYF
TGCGCCAGCAGCTTGGCGAGTGAGACCCAGTACTTC
>few|TRBJ2-7|TRBV7-6|17|TRBD2
CASSSGYGTSGSYEQYF
TGTGCCAGCAGCTCAGGTTATGGGACTAGCGGGTCCTACGAGCAGTACTTC
>-|TRBJ2-1|TRBV9|16|-
CASSVVGSGAYNEQFF
TGTGCCAGCAGCGTAGTCGGTAGCGGCGCTTACAATGAGCAGTTCTTC
>-|TRBJ2-3|TRBV24-1|15|TRBD2
CATSGGAAGADTQYF
TGTGCCACCAGTGGAGGGGCGGCGGGGGCAGATACGCAGTATTTT
>-|TRBJ2-5|TRBV20-1|11|-
CSTDIIDTQYF
TGCAGTACGGACATCATCGACACCCAGTACTTC
>few|TRBJ2-7|TRBV27|14|TRBD1
CASGRGQGVYEQYF
TGTGCCAGCGGGCGGGGACAGGGAGTATACGAGCAGTACTTC
>few|TRBJ2-7|TRBV28|13|-
CASSPPWVNEQYF
TGTGCCAGCAGTCCGCCATGGGTCAACGAGCAGTACTTC
>many|TRBJ2-7|TRBV12-3/TRBV12-4|11|-
CASSLIDEQYF
TGTGCCAGCAGTTTAATCGACGAGCAGTACTTC
>many|TRBJ2-5|TRBV12-3/TRBV12-4|11|-
CASSFRETQYF
TGTGCCAGCAGTTTCCGGGAGACCCAGTACTTC
>many|TRBJ1-3|TRBV12-3/TRBV12-4|15|-
CASRGRGRVWDTIYF
TGTGCCAGCAGGGGTCGAGGACGCGTTTGGGACACCATATATTTT
>many|TRBJ1-3|TRBV28|15|-
CASSLQHLSGNTIYF
TGTGCCAGCAGTCTCCAACACCTCTCTGGAAACACCATATATTTT
>many|TRBJ2-4|TRBV5-6|13|-
CASLPPGKNIQYF
TGTGCCAGCCTTCCTCCCGGAAAAAACATTCAGTACTTC